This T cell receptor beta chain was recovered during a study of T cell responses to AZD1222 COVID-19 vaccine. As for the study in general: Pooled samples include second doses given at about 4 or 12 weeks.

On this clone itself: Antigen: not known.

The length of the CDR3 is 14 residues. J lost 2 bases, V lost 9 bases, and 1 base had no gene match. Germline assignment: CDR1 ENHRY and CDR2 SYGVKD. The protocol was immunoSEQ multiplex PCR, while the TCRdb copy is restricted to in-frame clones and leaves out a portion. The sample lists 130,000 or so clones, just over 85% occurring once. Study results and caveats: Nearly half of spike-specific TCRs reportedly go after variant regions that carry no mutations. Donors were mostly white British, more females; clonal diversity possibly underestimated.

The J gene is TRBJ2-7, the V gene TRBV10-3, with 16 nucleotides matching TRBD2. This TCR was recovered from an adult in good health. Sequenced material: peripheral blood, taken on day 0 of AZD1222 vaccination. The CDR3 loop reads CAIGTSGGAYEQYF. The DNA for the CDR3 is TGTGCCATTGGGACTAGCGGGGGGGCCTACGAGCAGTACTTC.